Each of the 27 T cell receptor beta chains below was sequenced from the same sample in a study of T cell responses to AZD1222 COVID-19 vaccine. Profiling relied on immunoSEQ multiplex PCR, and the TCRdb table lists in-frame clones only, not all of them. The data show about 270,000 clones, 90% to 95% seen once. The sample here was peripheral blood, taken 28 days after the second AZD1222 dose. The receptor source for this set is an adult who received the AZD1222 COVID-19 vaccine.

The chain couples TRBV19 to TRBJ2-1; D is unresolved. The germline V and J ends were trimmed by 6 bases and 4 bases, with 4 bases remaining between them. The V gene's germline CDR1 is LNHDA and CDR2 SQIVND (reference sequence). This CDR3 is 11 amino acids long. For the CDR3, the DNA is TGTGCCAGTAGCCTTTACAATGAGCAGTTCTTC. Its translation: CASSLYNEQFF.

The CDR3 sequence: CASSFRQGLDTQYF. The CDR3 DNA is TGTGCCAGCAGCTTCAGGCAGGGCCTAGATACGCAGTATTTT. This sequence joins TRBV11-2 and TRBJ2-3; perhaps TRBD1 as D (5 bases). Trimming stripped 3 bases from V and 5 bases from J, with 12 bases between. CDR3 length: 14 residues. Per the germline V gene, CDR1 is SGHAT and CDR2 is FQNNGV.

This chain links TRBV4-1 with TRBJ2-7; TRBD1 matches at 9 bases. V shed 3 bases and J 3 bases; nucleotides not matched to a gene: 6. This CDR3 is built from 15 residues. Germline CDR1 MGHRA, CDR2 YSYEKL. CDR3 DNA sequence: TGCGCCAGCAGCCACCCCGGGACAGGGATCTACGAGCAGTACTTC. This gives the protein CASSHPGTGIYEQYF.

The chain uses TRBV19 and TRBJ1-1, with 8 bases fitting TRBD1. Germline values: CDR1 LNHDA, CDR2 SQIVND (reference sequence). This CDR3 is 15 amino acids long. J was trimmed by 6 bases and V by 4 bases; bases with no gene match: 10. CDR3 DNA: TGTGCCAGTAGTACTCGACAGGGGAGGTTGGCTGAAGCTTTCTTT. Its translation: CASSTRQGRLAEAFF.

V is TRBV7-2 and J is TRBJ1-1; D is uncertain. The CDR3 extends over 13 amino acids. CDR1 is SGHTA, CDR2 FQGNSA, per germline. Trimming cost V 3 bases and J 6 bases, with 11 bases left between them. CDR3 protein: CASSFRDPPEAFF. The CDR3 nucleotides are TGTGCCAGCAGCTTCCGGGATCCGCCTGAAGCTTTCTTT.

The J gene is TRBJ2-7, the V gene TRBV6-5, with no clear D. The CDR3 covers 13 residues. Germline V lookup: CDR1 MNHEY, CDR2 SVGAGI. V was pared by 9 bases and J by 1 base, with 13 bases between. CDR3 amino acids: CASTGLSSYEQYF. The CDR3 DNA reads TGTGCCAGTACGGGCTTGAGTTCCTACGAGCAGTACTTC.

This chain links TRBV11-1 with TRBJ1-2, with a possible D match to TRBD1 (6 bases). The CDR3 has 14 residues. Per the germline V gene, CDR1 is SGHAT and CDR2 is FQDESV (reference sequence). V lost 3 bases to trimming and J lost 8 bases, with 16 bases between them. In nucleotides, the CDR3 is TGTGCCAGCAGCTTTTCGGGCCCTGGGGGCGGCTACACCTTC. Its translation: CASSFSGPGGGYTF.

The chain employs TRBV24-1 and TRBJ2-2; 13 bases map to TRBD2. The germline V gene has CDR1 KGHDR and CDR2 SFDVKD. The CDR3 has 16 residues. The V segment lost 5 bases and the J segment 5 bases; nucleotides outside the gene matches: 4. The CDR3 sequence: CATSGTSGRVTGELFF. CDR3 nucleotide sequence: TGTGCCACCAGTGGGACTAGCGGGAGAGTAACCGGGGAGCTGTTTTTT.

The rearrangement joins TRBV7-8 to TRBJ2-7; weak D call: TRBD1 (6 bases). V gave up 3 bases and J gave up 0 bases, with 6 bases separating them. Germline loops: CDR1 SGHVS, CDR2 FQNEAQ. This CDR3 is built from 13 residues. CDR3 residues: CASSLGHSYEQYF. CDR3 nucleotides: TGTGCCAGCAGCTTGGGACACTCCTACGAGCAGTACTTC. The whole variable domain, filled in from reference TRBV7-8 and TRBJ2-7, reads GAGVSQSPRYKVAKRGQDVALRCDPISGHVSLFWYQQALGQGPEFLTYFQNEAQLDKSGLPSDRFFAERPEGSVSTLKIQRTQQEDSAVYLCASSLGHSYEQYFGPGTRLTVT.

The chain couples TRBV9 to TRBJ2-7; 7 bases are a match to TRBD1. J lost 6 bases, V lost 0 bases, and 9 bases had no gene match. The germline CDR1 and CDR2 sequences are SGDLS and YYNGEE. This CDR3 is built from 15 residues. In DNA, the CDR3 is TGTGCCAGCAGCGTAGGAGACAGGGCGTCAGGCGAGCAGTACTTC. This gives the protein CASSVGDRASGEQYF.

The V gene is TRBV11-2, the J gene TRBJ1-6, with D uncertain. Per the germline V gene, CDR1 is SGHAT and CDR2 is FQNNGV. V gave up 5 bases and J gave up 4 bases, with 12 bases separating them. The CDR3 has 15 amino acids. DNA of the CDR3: TGTGCCAGCAGCCCCGCCCCCGGTTATAATTCACCCCTCCACTTT. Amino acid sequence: CASSPAPGYNSPLHF.

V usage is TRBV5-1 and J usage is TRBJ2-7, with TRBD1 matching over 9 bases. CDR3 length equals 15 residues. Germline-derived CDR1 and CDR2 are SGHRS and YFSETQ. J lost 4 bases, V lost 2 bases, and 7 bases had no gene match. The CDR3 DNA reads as TGCGCCAGCAGCTTCACCGGGACAGGGAGTTACGAGCAGTACTTC. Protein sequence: CASSFTGTGSYEQYF.

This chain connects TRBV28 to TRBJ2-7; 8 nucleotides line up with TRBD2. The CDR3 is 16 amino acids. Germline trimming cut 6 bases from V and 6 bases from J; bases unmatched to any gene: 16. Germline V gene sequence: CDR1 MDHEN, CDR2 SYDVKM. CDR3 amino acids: CASRGGGGRLFSEQYF. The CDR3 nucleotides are TGTGCCAGCAGGGGGGGCGGCGGGAGGTTGTTTAGCGAGCAGTACTTC.

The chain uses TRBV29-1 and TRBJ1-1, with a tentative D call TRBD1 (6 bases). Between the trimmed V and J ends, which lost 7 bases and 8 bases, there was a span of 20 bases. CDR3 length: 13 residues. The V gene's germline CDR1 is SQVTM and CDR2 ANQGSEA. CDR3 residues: CSAGTTGLGEAFF. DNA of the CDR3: TGCAGCGCCGGGACCACAGGGTTGGGGGAAGCTTTCTTT.

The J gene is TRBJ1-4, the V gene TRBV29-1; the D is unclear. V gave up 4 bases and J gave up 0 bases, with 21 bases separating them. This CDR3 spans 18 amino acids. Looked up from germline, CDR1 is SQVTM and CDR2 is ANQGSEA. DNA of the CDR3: TGCAGCGTTGCTGAGACATTTACCCGTGGGCCAACTAATGAAAAACTGTTTTTT. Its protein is CSVAETFTRGPTNEKLFF.

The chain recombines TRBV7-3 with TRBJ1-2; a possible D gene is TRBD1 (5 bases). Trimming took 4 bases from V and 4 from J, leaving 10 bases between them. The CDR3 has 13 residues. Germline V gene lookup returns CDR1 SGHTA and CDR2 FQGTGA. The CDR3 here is CASSSRDGYGYTF. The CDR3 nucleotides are TGTGCCAGCAGCTCCCGGGACGGCTATGGCTACACCTTC.

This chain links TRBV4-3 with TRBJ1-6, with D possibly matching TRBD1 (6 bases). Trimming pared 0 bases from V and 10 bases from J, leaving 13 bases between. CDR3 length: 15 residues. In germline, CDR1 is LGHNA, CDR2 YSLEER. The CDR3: CASSQDTRRGSPLHF. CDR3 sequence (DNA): TGCGCCAGCAGCCAAGATACCCGCAGGGGCTCACCCCTCCACTTT.

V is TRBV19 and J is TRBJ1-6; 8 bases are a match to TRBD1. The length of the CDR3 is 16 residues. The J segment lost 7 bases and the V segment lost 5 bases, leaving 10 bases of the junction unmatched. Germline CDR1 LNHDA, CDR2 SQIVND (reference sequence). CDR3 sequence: CASSVSGGRGNSPLHF. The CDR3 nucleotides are TGTGCCAGTAGTGTATCAGGGGGCAGGGGGAATTCACCCCTCCACTTT.

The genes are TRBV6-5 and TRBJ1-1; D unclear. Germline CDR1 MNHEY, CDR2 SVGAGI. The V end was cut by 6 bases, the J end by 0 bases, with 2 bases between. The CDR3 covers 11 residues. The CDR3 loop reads CASRVNTEAFF. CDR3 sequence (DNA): TGTGCCAGCAGGGTGAACACTGAAGCTTTCTTT.

The CDR3, as DNA: TGTGCCAGCAGCCCGGGACAGACGGGTGGCTACACCTTC. This translates into CASSPGQTGGYTF. The rearrangement joins TRBV12-3 or TRBV12-4 to TRBJ1-2; TRBD1 agrees at 7 bases. CDR3 size: 13 residues. The V and J ends lost 6 bases and 7 bases, in that order; junction bases with no gene match: 8.

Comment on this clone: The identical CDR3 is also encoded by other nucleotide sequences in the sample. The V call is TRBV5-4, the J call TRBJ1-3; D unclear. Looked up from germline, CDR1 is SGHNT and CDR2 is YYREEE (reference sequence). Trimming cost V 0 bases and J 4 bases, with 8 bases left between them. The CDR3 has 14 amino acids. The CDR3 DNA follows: TGTGCCAGCAGCTTGGGCGGAGCAGGAAACACCATATATTTT. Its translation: CASSLGGAGNTIYF.

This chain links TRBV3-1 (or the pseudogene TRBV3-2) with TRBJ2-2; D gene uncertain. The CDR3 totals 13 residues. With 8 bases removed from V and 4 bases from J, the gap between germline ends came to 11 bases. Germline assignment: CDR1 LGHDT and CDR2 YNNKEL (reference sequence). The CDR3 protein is CASDAGGTGELFF. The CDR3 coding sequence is TGTGCCAGCGACGCAGGCGGCACCGGGGAGCTGTTTTTT.

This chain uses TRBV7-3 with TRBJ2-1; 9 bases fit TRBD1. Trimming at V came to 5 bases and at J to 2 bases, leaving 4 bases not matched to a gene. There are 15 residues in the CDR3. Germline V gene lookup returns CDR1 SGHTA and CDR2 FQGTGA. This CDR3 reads CASSPYRGPYNEQFF. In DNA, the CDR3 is TGTGCCAGCAGCCCATACAGGGGGCCCTACAATGAGCAGTTCTTC.

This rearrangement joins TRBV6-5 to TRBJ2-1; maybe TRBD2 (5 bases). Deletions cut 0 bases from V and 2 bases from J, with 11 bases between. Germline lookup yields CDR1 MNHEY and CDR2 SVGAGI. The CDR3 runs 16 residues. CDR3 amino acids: CASSYSRGRTYNEQFF. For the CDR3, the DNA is TGTGCCAGCAGTTACTCAAGAGGGCGGACCTACAATGAGCAGTTCTTC.

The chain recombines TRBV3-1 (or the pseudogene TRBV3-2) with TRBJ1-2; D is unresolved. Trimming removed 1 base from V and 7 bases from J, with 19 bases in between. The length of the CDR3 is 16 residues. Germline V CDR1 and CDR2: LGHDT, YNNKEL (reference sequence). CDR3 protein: CASSQVGLGSASGYTF. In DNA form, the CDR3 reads TGTGCCAGCAGCCAAGTCGGGCTGGGATCGGCGTCTGGCTACACCTTC.

The CDR3: CASSQDRARAGGIQYF. CDR3 DNA sequence: TGTGCCAGCAGCCAAGATAGGGCAAGGGCTGGGGGCATTCAGTACTTC. The chain employs TRBV3-1 (or the pseudogene TRBV3-2) and TRBJ2-4; D is possibly TRBD1 or TRBD2 (5 bases each). Trimming took off 0 bases at V and 9 bases at J, with 18 bases between the two ends. Germline values: CDR1 LGHDT, CDR2 YNNKEL (reference sequence). There are 16 residues in the CDR3.

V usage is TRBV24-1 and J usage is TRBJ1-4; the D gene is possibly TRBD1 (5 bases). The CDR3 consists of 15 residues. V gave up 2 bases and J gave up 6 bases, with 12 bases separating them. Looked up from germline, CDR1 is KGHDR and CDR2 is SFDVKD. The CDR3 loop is CATSDSGGPDEKLFF. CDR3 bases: TGTGCCACCAGTGATTCCGGGGGACCAGATGAAAAACTGTTTTTT.